The TCR beta chain described here comes from a study of T cell repertoires in ileal Crohn's disease. Study-level information: TCRB immunosequencing input was roughly 500 nanograms of biopsy DNA per sample.

The CDR3 contains 12 residues. V gave up 3 bases and J gave up 6 bases, with 8 bases separating them. Germline V lookup: CDR1 MNHNS, CDR2 SASEGT. The time point denotes: inflamed ileum from the surgical specimen. In the case of this clone: The sample contains more than one DNA sequence encoding this CDR3.

Some clones are missing from TCRdb's copy, which holds only in-frame ones; the method was immunoSEQ multiplex PCR. The sample consists of some 8,000 clones, roughly 85% of them appearing once. This receptor was taken from an adult with Crohn's disease. The specimen sequenced was ileal tissue. This chain connects TRBV6-1 to TRBJ1-1, with D perhaps TRBD1 (5 bases). CDR3 protein: CASSDRVAEAFF. DNA for the CDR3: TGTGCCAGCAGTGACAGGGTCGCTGAAGCTTTCTTT.